The rows below give T cell receptor beta chains drawn from one sample of a study of beta chain features in type 1 diabetes. The assay was immunoSEQ multiplex PCR, and TCRdb's table has in-frame clones only and misses some. The table has hundreds of thousands of clones, less than 20% seen once. Sample: naive CD4+ T cells from blood. Receptors originate from a man younger than 35 in good health. Both conserved end residues are part of each CDR3. The D gene is left open where the match is weak. Size is omitted from some rows. Given values are once, few, many or a class for expanded clones.

clone size	CDR3 length	D gene	V gene	J gene	CDR3 DNA	CDR3 protein
-	14	-	TRBV5-4	TRBJ2-7	TGTGCCAGCAGCTCCGGGCGGGCGCGGGACGAGCAGTACTTC	CASSSGRARDEQYF
-	17	TRBD2	TRBV15	TRBJ2-2	TGTGCCACCAGCAGAGCCGGACTAGCGGGAATCACCGGGGAGCTGTTTTTT	CATSRAGLAGITGELFF
many	11	-	TRBV7-2	TRBJ2-7	TGTGCCAGCAGCCCTTCCTACGAGCAGTACTTC	CASSPSYEQYF
-	13	-	TRBV18	TRBJ1-1	TGTGCCAGCTCACCAAACAGGAACACTGAAGCTTTCTTT	CASSPNRNTEAFF
few	12	-	TRBV7-9	TRBJ1-2	TGTGCCAGCAGCAGGCGGGGTGATGGCTACACCTTC	CASSRRGDGYTF
few	15	TRBD2	TRBV12-5	TRBJ2-5	TGTGCTAGTGGTTCTAGCGGGAGAGGGCAAGAGACCCAGTACTTC	CASGSSGRGQETQYF
-	15	-	TRBV5-1	TRBJ2-5	TGCGCCAGCAGCTTGGAGTCCGGGAGTTCAGAGACCCAGTACTTC	CASSLESGSSETQYF
few	11	-	TRBV11-2	TRBJ2-7	TGTGCCAGCAGCTTAGAGTACGAGCAGTACTTC	CASSLEYEQYF
-	15	TRBD1	TRBV5-6	TRBJ2-3	TGTGCCAGCAGAGGACAGGGGATGAGCACAGATACGCAGTATTTT	CASRGQGMSTDTQYF
few	15	TRBD1	TRBV11-3	TRBJ2-5	TGTGCCAGCAGCCGTTCGGGACAGGGAACGGAGACCCAGTACTTC	CASSRSGQGTETQYF
-	15	-	TRBV14	TRBJ1-1	TGTGCCAGCAGCCTACAGACGGTGGTAAACACTGAAGCTTTCTTT	CASSLQTVVNTEAFF
few	15	TRBD1	TRBV29-1	TRBJ2-3	TGCAGCGGGACAGGGGGCGTCGGGGAGTGGGATACGCAGTATTTT	CSGTGGVGEWDTQYF
few	16	-	TRBV19	TRBJ2-7	TGTGCCAGTAGTATCCCAGGGGCCGTCGGGAGAGACGAGCAGTACTTC	CASSIPGAVGRDEQYF
-	15	TRBD2	TRBV4-1	TRBJ2-1	TGCGCCAGCAGCCAAGTTGGAGCGGGAGGGAGGGAGCAGTTCTTC	CASSQVGAGGREQFF
-	15	-	TRBV7-9	TRBJ2-7	TGTGCCAGCAGCCTATACGGACGGAGCTCCTACGAGCAGTACTTC	CASSLYGRSSYEQYF
-	12	-	TRBV7-2	TRBJ2-5	TGTGCCAGCAGCTTAGTCTTGGAGACCCAGTACTTC	CASSLVLETQYF
-	11	-	TRBV10-1	TRBJ1-2	TGCGCCAGCAGAGACCCTTATGGCTACACCTTC	CASRDPYGYTF
-	18	-	TRBV15	TRBJ1-4	TGTGCCACCAGCAGTGAGCTGAACCGGGGGCGGAGGAGTGAAAAACTGTTTTTT	CATSSELNRGRRSEKLFF
-	18	-	TRBV21-1	TRBJ2-7	TGTGCCAGCAGCAAAAAGGCAAGAAGAGCGGGACAGAACCCCGAGCAGTACTTC	CASSKKARRAGQNPEQYF
few	18	-	TRBV7-2	TRBJ2-6	TGTGCCAGCAGCTCGCCTCCTAGGGCCACCTCTGGGGCCAACGTCCTGACTTTC	CASSSPPRATSGANVLTF
-	13	-	TRBV7-3	TRBJ1-1	TGTGCCAGCAGCCAACAGGGGAACACTGAAGCTTTCTTT	CASSQQGNTEAFF
few	13	-	TRBV25-1	TRBJ2-7	TGTGCCAGCAGTGATGGGACTCTTTACGAGCAGTACTTC	CASSDGTLYEQYF
few	17	TRBD2	TRBV15	TRBJ2-1	TGTGCCACCAGCAGAGAACGCCTAGCGGGGGGCTACAATGAGCAGTTCTTC	CATSRERLAGGYNEQFF
-	14	TRBD1	TRBV4-3	TRBJ2-7	TGCGCCAGCAGCCAATCGACAGGGACGAACGAGCAGTACTTC	CASSQSTGTNEQYF
few	12	-	TRBV6-5	TRBJ1-2	TGTGCCAGCCGCGACCGAGTGTGGGGCTACACCTTC	CASRDRVWGYTF
few	14	-	TRBV10-3	TRBJ1-1	TGTGCCATCAGTGCAATGCAGGGCTTGGCCGAAGCTTTCTTT	CAISAMQGLAEAFF
-	15	-	TRBV19	TRBJ1-5	TGTGCCAGTAGTATAGGGGCCTGGGGCAATCAGCCCCAGCATTTT	CASSIGAWGNQPQHF
-	17	TRBD1	TRBV2	TRBJ2-6	TGTGCCAGCGGGAGACAGGGGGCTTACTCTGGGGCCAACGTCCTGACTTTC	CASGRQGAYSGANVLTF
few	15	TRBD2	TRBV7-7	TRBJ2-2	TGTGCCAGCAGCTTAGCGGGAGGGCGTACCGGGGAGCTGTTTTTT	CASSLAGGRTGELFF
-	16	-	TRBV4-1	TRBJ2-3	TGCGCCAGCAGCCAAGATTTAGGAGGGCCGGCAGATACGCAGTATTTT	CASSQDLGGPADTQYF
-	14	-	TRBV30	TRBJ2-1	TGTGCCTGGACCTCGGGTAGCTATTACAATGAGCAGTTCTTC	CAWTSGSYYNEQFF
-	14	TRBD1	TRBV6-5	TRBJ2-7	TGTGCCAGCAGTACAGGGGCTCGTTCCTACGAGCAGTACTTC	CASSTGARSYEQYF
few	15	TRBD1	TRBV4-2	TRBJ1-3	TGTGCCAGCAGCCAAGAATGGACAGGTGGCTACACCATATATTTT	CASSQEWTGGYTIYF
few	14	TRBD1	TRBV5-1	TRBJ1-2	TGCGCCAGCAGCTTGACCGGACAGGCTGATGGCTACACCTTC	CASSLTGQADGYTF
few	13	-	TRBV29-1	TRBJ2-3	TGCAGCGTTGAATCGCGAATGACAGATACGCAGTATTTT	CSVESRMTDTQYF
few	14	-	TRBV2	TRBJ2-7	TGTGCCAGCCGTTTTCGGAGCGAATTGAACGAGCAGTACTTC	CASRFRSELNEQYF
-	13	-	TRBV28	TRBJ2-7	TGTGCCAGCAGTTTAGTGGGTTCCTACGAGCAGTACTTC	CASSLVGSYEQYF
many	13	-	TRBV14	TRBJ2-3	TGTGCCAGCAGCCAACCAGGCCCAGATACGCAGTATTTT	CASSQPGPDTQYF
-	16	-	TRBV7-2	TRBJ1-2	TGTGCCAGCAGCCCCTCGACGGGCGGATTGAACTATGGCTACACCTTC	CASSPSTGGLNYGYTF
few	16	-	TRBV14	TRBJ1-6	TGTGCCAGCAGCACTAAGATGAGTCTCTATAATTCACCCCTCCACTTT	CASSTKMSLYNSPLHF
-	15	TRBD1	TRBV9	TRBJ1-1	TGTGCCAGCAGCTCTTGGACAGGGCGGAGCACTGAAGCTTTCTTT	CASSSWTGRSTEAFF
few	14	-	TRBV7-9	TRBJ1-4	TGTGCCAGCAGCTTCACAGGGCTACATGAAAAACTGTTTTTT	CASSFTGLHEKLFF
-	16	-	TRBV10-3	TRBJ1-2	TGTGCCATCAGTGGGGTCTTGGCAGGGGATGCCTATGGCTACACCTTC	CAISGVLAGDAYGYTF
-	16	TRBD1	TRBV6-6	TRBJ1-4	TGTGCCAGCAGTTTCTCTGGACAGGCAAATAATGAAAAACTGTTTTTT	CASSFSGQANNEKLFF
-	14	-	TRBV5-4	TRBJ2-5	TGTGCCAGCAGCTTGATCGGGGCGCAAGAGACCCAGTACTTC	CASSLIGAQETQYF
few	13	-	TRBV7-3	TRBJ2-7	TGTGCCAGCAGCTCCGGGCCGTCCTACGAGCAGTACTTC	CASSSGPSYEQYF
few	13	-	TRBV6-6	TRBJ2-7	TGTGCCAGCACCCTTACTTCGTTCAACGAGCAGTACTTC	CASTLTSFNEQYF
few	19	TRBD2	TRBV28	TRBJ2-7	TGTGCCAGCAGTTTAGTCCTAGCGGGAGACGGGGGAAGGTCCTACGAGCAGTACTTC	CASSLVLAGDGGRSYEQYF
many	12	-	TRBV10-3	TRBJ2-5	TGTGCCATCAGGGCGGTCCTTGGGACCCAGTACTTC	CAIRAVLGTQYF
few	14	-	TRBV9	TRBJ2-2	TGTGCCAGCAGCGTAGACAGAAACACCGGGGAGCTGTTTTTT	CASSVDRNTGELFF
-	15	-	TRBV7-9	TRBJ1-2	TGTGCCAGCATTCCTAACACAGGGAGCGACTATGGCTACACCTTC	CASIPNTGSDYGYTF
-	13	TRBD2	TRBV28	TRBJ2-5	TGTGCCAGCAGAGGACTAGGTTTTAAGACCCAGTACTTC	CASRGLGFKTQYF
few	12	-	TRBV25-1	TRBJ2-7	TGTGCCAGCAGTGAATCGAGGTACGAGCAGTACTTC	CASSESRYEQYF
-	14	TRBD1	TRBV6-5	TRBJ1-1	TGTGCCAGCAGTCCGGAGACAGGGGACACTGAAGCTTTCTTT	CASSPETGDTEAFF
-	16	-	TRBV15	TRBJ2-7	TGTGCCACCAGCAGAGATCGGATGAGCGGATTCTACGAGCAGTACTTC	CATSRDRMSGFYEQYF
few	16	-	TRBV15	TRBJ2-1	TGTGCCACCAGCAGATACGGCGGGAACTACTACAATGAGCAGTTCTTC	CATSRYGGNYYNEQFF
few	14	-	TRBV7-3	TRBJ2-3	TGTGCCAGCGGCCGGTCTAGCGGCACAGATACGCAGTATTTT	CASGRSSGTDTQYF